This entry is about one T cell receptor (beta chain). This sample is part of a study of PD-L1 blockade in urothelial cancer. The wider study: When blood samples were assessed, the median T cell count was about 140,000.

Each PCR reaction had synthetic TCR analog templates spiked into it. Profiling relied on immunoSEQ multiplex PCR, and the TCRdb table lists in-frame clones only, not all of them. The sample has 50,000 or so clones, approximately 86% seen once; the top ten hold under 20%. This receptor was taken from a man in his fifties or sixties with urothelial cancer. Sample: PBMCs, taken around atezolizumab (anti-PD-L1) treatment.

The CDR3, as DNA: TGTGCCAGTAGTCCCAGGGCGGGAGCCTATAATTCACCCCTCCACTTT. This encodes CASSPRAGAYNSPLHF. V and J are TRBV19 and TRBJ1-6, with D possibly matching TRBD1 (5 bases). Germline V CDR1 and CDR2: LNHDA, SQIVND (reference sequence). The CDR3 length is 16 residues. Trimming shortened V by 5 bases and J by 2 bases, and 13 bases separated the two germline ends.